This T cell receptor (beta chain) was profiled in a study of T cell repertoires in cytomegalovirus infection. Concerning this clonotype itself: The antigen remains unidentified.

The CDR3 sequence is 15 residues long. Between the trimmed V and J ends, which lost 1 base and 0 bases, there was a span of 7 bases. Looked up from germline, CDR1 is LNHNV and CDR2 is YYDKDF (reference sequence). TCRdb analysed the reads with MiXCR anew, one entry per CDR3 protein. The repertoire holds 900,000 to 950,000 distinct CDR3 sequences, with 25% to 40% as singletons. V gene TRBV15 combines with J gene TRBJ1-5; D is undetermined. This sample comprised cultured CD8+ T cells from PBMCs, obtained from culture after CMV antigen stimulation. This clonotype was sampled from a human donor in good health (CMV status not recorded). Some clones in this sample may be carry-over from other donors' samples. The CDR3 here is CATSRVTVSNQPQHF. The DNA for the CDR3 is TGTGCCACCAGCAGAGTAACAGTTAGCAATCAGCCCCAGCATTTT.